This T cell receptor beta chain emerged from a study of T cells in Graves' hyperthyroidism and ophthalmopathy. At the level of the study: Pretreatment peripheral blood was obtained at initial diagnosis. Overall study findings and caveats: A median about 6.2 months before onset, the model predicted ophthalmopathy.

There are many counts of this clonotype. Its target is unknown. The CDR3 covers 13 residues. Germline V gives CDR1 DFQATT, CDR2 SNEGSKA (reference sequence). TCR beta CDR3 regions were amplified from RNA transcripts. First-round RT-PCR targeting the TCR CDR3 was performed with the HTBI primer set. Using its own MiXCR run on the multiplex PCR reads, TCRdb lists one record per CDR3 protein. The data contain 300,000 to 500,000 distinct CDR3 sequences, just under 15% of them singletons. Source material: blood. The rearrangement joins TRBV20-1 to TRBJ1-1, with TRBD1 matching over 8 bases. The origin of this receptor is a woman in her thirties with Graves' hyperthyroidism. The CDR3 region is CRGGDRHNTEAFF. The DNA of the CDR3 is TGCAGGGGCGGGGACAGGCATAACACTGAAGCTTTCTTT.